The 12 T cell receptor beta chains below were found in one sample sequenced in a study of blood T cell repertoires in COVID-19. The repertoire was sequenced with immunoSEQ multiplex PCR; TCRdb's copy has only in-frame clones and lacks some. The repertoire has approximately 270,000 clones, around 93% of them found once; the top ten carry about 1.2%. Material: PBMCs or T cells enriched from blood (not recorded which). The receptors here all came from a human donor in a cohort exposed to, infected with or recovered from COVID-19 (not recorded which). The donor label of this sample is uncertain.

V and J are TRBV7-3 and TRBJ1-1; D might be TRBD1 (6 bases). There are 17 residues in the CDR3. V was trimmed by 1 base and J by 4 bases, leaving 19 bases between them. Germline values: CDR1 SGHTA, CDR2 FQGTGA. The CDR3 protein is CASSLKAIGPGVTEAFF. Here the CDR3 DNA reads TGTGCCAGCAGCTTAAAAGCGATTGGGCCAGGGGTCACTGAAGCTTTCTTT.

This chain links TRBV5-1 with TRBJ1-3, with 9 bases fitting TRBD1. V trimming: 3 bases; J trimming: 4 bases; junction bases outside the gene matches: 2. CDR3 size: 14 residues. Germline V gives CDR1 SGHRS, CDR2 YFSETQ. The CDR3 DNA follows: TGCGCCAGCAGCTCGGGACAGGGAGGAAACACCATATATTTT. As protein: CASSSGQGGNTIYF.

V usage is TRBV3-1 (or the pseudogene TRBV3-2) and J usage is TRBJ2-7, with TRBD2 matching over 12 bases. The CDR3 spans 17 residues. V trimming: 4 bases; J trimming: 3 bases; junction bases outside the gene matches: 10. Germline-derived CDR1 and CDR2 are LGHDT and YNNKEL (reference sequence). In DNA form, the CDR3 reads TGTGCCAGCAGCCCCAGCTGGGAGACTAGCGGGGGCTACGAGCAGTACTTC. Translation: CASSPSWETSGGYEQYF.

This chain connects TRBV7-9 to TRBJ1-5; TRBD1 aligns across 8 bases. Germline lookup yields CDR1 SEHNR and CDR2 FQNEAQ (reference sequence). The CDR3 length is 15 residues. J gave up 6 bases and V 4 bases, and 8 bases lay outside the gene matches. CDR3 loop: CASSSGQGPSQPQHF. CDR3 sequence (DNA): TGTGCCAGCAGCTCCGGACAGGGCCCCAGTCAGCCCCAGCATTTT.

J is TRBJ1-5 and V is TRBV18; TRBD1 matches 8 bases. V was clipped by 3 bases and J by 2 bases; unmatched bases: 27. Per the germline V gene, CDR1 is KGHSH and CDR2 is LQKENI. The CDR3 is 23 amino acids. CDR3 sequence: CASSPDRDSLHAVWLVGNQPQHF. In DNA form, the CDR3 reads TGTGCCAGCTCACCGGACAGGGACTCTCTCCATGCTGTATGGTTGGTTGGCAATCAGCCCCAGCATTTT. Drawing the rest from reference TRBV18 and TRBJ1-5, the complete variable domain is NAGVMQNPRHLVRRRGQEARLRCSPMKGHSHVYWYRQLPEEGLKFMVYLQKENIIDESGMPKERFSAEFPKEGPSILRIQQVVRGDSAAYFCASSPDRDSLHAVWLVGNQPQHFGDGTRLSIL.

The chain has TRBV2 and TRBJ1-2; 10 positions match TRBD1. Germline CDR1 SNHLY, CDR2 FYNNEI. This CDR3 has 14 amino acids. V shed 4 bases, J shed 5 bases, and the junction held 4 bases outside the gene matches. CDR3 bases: TGTGCCAGCAGTGTGGACAGGGGGAGTTATGGCTACACCTTC. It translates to CASSVDRGSYGYTF.

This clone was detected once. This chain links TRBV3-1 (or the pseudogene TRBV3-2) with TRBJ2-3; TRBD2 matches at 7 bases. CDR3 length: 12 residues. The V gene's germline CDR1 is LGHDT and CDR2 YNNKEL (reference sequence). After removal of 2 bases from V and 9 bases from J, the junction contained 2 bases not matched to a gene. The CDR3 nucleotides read TGTGCCAGCAGCCAAAGACTAGCCACGCAGTATTTT. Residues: CASSQRLATQYF.

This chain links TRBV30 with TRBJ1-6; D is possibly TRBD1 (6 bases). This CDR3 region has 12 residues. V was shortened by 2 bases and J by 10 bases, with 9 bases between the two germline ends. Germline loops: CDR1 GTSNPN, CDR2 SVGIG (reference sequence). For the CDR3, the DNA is TGTGCCTGGAGTCGGACAGTCTCACCCCTCCACTTT. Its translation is CAWSRTVSPLHF.

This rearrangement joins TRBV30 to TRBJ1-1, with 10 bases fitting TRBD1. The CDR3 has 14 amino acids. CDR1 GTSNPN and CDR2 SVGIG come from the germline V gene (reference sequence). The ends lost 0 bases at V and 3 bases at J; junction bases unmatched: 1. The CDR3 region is CAWSVGTGDTEAFF. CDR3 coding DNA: TGTGCCTGGAGTGTAGGGACAGGGGACACTGAAGCTTTCTTT.

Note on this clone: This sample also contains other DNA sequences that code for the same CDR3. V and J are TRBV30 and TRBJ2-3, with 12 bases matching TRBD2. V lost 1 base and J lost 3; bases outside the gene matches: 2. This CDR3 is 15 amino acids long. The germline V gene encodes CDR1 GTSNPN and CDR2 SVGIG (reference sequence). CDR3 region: CAWSGTSGGTDTQYF. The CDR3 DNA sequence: TGTGCCTGGAGTGGAACTAGCGGGGGGACAGATACGCAGTATTTT.

CDR3 residues: CASSPRTSYNEQFF. The CDR3 DNA follows: TGTGCCAGCAGCCCGAGGACTAGCTACAATGAGCAGTTCTTC. This chain uses TRBV9 with TRBJ2-1; 7 bases fit TRBD2. The V and J ends lost 4 bases and 3 bases, in that order; junction bases with no gene match: 4. CDR3 length: 14 amino acids. Germline values: CDR1 SGDLS, CDR2 YYNGEE.

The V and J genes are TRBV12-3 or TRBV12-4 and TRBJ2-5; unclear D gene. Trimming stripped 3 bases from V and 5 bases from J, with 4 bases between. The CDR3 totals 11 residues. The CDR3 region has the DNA TGTGCCAGCAGTTTTGAGGAGACCCAGTACTTC. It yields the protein CASSFEETQYF.